One sample yielded the 32 T cell receptor beta chains listed below, sequenced in a study of beta chain features in type 1 diabetes. Study-wide results and caveats: Researchers report that Type 1 diabetes patients had moderately but significantly shorter TCRB CDR3s across all four CD4+ subsets.

The antigens these receptors bind are not known. Sequenced material consisted of expressed TCRB transcripts (all of the isolated RNA was reverse transcribed). Produced via immunoSEQ multiplex PCR; TCRdb's table is partial and in-frame only. The sample shows 250,000 to 300,000 clones, roughly 25% of them seen only once. Sequenced sample: naive CD4+ T cells from blood. The receptors here all came from a woman in her twenties or thirties with type 1 diabetes.

V and J are TRBV15 and TRBJ1-2; D not certain. The CDR3 sequence is 18 residues long. CDR1 and CDR2 from the germline V gene are LNHNV and YYDKDF (reference sequence). Trimming left V 5 bases short and J 6 bases short, with 28 bases between. In DNA, the CDR3 is TGTGCCACCAGCGCCCGAACCGCCTTCGGGATTTTGGGAGATGGCTACACCTTC. Its translation: CATSARTAFGILGDGYTF.

The V call is TRBV2, the J call TRBJ2-2; 7 bases match TRBD1. Germline V lookup: CDR1 SNHLY, CDR2 FYNNEI. The CDR3 is 14 amino acids. The V and J ends lost 7 bases and 0 bases, in that order; junction bases with no gene match: 2. In DNA form, the CDR3 reads TGTGCCAGCACGGGACAGCCGAACACCGGGGAGCTGTTTTTT. Protein sequence: CASTGQPNTGELFF.

The chain couples TRBV19 to TRBJ2-6, with 7 bases matching TRBD2. Germline V lookup: CDR1 LNHDA, CDR2 SQIVND (reference sequence). The CDR3 covers 12 residues. V was clipped by 7 bases and J by 8 bases; unmatched bases: 2. CDR3: CASKGGSNVLTF. CDR3 coding DNA: TGTGCCAGTAAGGGAGGGTCCAACGTCCTGACTTTC. Variable domain in full (rest from reference TRBV19 and TRBJ2-6): DGGITQSPKYLFRKEGQNVTLSCEQNLNHDAMYWYRQDPGQGLRLIYYSQIVNDFQKGDIAEGYSVSREKKESFPLTVTSAQKNPTAFYLCASKGGSNVLTFGAGSRLTVL.

This clone was counted only a few times. J is TRBJ2-1 and V is TRBV7-9, with a possible D match to TRBD1 (6 bases). The V and J ends lost 8 bases and 6 bases respectively, with 17 bases between them. Looked up from germline, CDR1 is SEHNR and CDR2 is FQNEAQ (reference sequence). The CDR3 spans 14 residues. CDR3 in amino acids: CASLLGAGANEQFF. The CDR3 bases are TGTGCCAGCCTCTTGGGGGCTGGAGCCAATGAGCAGTTCTTC.

In this sample, this clone turned up a few times. This rearrangement joins TRBV7-9 to TRBJ1-4; D remains ambiguous. Germline-derived CDR1 and CDR2 are SEHNR and FQNEAQ (reference sequence). This CDR3 has 14 amino acids. With 3 bases removed from V and 6 bases from J, the gap between germline ends came to 11 bases. The CDR3, as DNA: TGTGCCAGCAGCTTCATCGCGGGAGATGAAAAACTGTTTTTT. It yields the protein CASSFIAGDEKLFF.

The rearrangement links TRBV15 to TRBJ2-7; 8 bases fit TRBD2. The CDR3 extends over 13 amino acids. Trimming removed 8 bases from V and 2 bases from J; junction bases left unmatched: 5. The germline gives CDR1 LNHNV, CDR2 YYDKDF (reference sequence). CDR3 protein: CATRLAGTYEQYF. In DNA form, the CDR3 reads TGTGCCACCCGGCTAGCGGGCACCTACGAGCAGTACTTC.

This clone was counted only a few times. This chain connects TRBV4-1 to TRBJ2-1; TRBD2 aligns across 13 bases. The CDR3 sequence is 20 residues long. Germline CDR1 is MGHRA and CDR2 is YSYEKL. Trimming cost V 4 bases and J 0 bases; bases outside gene matches: 12. The CDR3 DNA sequence: TGCGCCAGCAGCCTCCGGACTAGCGGGAGATCAGGCAGCTCCTACAATGAGCAGTTCTTC. Protein product: CASSLRTSGRSGSSYNEQFF.

The chain uses TRBV7-9 and TRBJ1-2; no reliable D call. Looked up from germline, CDR1 is SEHNR and CDR2 is FQNEAQ (reference sequence). Between the trimmed V and J ends, which lost 1 base and 4 bases, there was a span of 10 bases. CDR3 length: 14 amino acids. The CDR3: CASSLVTGSYGYTF. Written as DNA, the CDR3 is TGTGCCAGCAGCTTAGTAACGGGGTCCTATGGCTACACCTTC.

This clone came up a few times. This rearrangement joins TRBV15 to TRBJ1-2; no clear D gene. The V and J ends lost 0 bases and 4 bases respectively, with 21 bases between them. The CDR3 contains 18 residues. The germline V gene encodes CDR1 LNHNV and CDR2 YYDKDF (reference sequence). CDR3 bases: TGTGCCACCAGCAGAGATCCAGGAATGCGATTTGGTGGCTATGGCTACACCTTC. This codes for CATSRDPGMRFGGYGYTF.

The gene calls are TRBV28 and TRBJ2-3; 16 bases are shared with TRBD2. This CDR3 is 18 amino acids long. Germline CDR1 reads MDHEN; CDR2 reads SYDVKM. With V trimmed by 7 bases and J by 0 bases, 7 bases remained unmatched. The CDR3 nucleotides are TGTGCCAGCAATCCTGGGACTAGCGGGAGGGCCAGCACAGATACGCAGTATTTT. Translating gives CASNPGTSGRASTDTQYF.

This clone has more than one count but fewer than ten. This chain uses TRBV13 with TRBJ2-5, with 9 nucleotides matching TRBD2. The CDR3 totals 14 residues. Germline V gene sequence: CDR1 PRHDT, CDR2 FYEKMQ (reference sequence). Trimming cost V 4 bases and J 4 bases; bases outside gene matches: 4. CDR3 region: CASSSRSGGETQYF. The CDR3 DNA reads as TGTGCCAGCAGCTCCCGTAGCGGGGGAGAGACCCAGTACTTC.

The gene calls are TRBV19 and TRBJ2-4; tentative D call: TRBD1 (5 bases). Per the germline V gene, CDR1 is LNHDA and CDR2 is SQIVND (reference sequence). Trimming shortened V by 3 bases and J by 12 bases, and 18 bases separated the two germline ends. This CDR3 has 14 residues. CDR3 bases: TGTGCCAGTAGTATTTTAGGACAACCGAGATATCAGTACTTC. Its translation is CASSILGQPRYQYF.

The chain couples TRBV7-9 to TRBJ2-6, with a weak D call TRBD1 (6 bases). Germline values: CDR1 SEHNR, CDR2 FQNEAQ (reference sequence). The CDR3 is made up of 17 amino acids. The germline V and J ends were trimmed by 3 bases and 2 bases, with 14 bases remaining between them. This CDR3 is CASSLGRTATGANVLTF. The CDR3 DNA reads as TGTGCCAGCAGCTTGGGCCGGACAGCTACTGGGGCCAACGTCCTGACTTTC.

CDR3 residues: CASSVGSSETQYF. DNA for the CDR3: TGTGCCAGCAGCGTAGGCTCTAGCGAGACCCAGTACTTC. J is TRBJ2-5 and V is TRBV9; tentatively, D is TRBD2 (5 bases). CDR1 and CDR2 (germline): SGDLS, YYNGEE. The CDR3 spans 13 residues. Trimming shortened V by 0 bases and J by 5 bases, and 8 bases separated the two germline ends. Complete variable domain (other parts from reference TRBV9 and TRBJ2-5): DSGVTQTPKHLITATGQRVTLRCSPRSGDLSVYWYQQSLDQGLQFLIQYYNGEERAKGNILERFSAQQFPDLHSELNLSSLELGDSALYFCASSVGSSETQYFGPGTRLLVL.

This chain joins TRBV29-1 and TRBJ2-5, with D uncertain. Trimming pared 4 bases from V and 2 bases from J, leaving 5 bases between. Germline CDR1 is SQVTM and CDR2 is ANQGSEA. This CDR3 has 11 residues. The CDR3 loop is CSVVLQETQYF. The CDR3 bases are TGCAGCGTTGTTCTACAAGAGACCCAGTACTTC.

This clone appeared a few times. Other DNA sequences in this specimen translate into the identical CDR3. J is TRBJ2-3 and V is TRBV29-1; 14 bases align to TRBD2. Trimming removed 7 bases from V and 3 bases from J; junction bases left unmatched: 3. Germline V gene data show CDR1 as SQVTM and CDR2 as ANQGSEA. The CDR3 is 14 amino acids. The CDR3 DNA reads TGCAGCGCTCGGACTAGCGGGGGGACAGATACGCAGTATTTT. Its translation is CSARTSGGTDTQYF.

The gene calls are TRBV7-3 and TRBJ1-1, with a tentative D call TRBD1 (5 bases). V was pared by 2 bases and J by 3 bases, with 7 bases between. The CDR3 runs to 13 residues. Germline values: CDR1 SGHTA, CDR2 FQGTGA. CDR3 DNA sequence: TGTGCCAGCAGCTTACAGGGTTACACTGAAGCTTTCTTT. It translates to CASSLQGYTEAFF.

The chain recombines TRBV14 with TRBJ2-7; tentatively, D is TRBD1 (5 bases). Germline V gene lookup returns CDR1 SGHDN and CDR2 FVKESK. The CDR3 contains 14 residues. V dropped 1 base and J dropped 4 bases, with 11 bases sitting between them. This CDR3 reads CASSQGAGWYEQYF. The DNA of the CDR3 is TGTGCCAGCAGCCAAGGGGCAGGGTGGTACGAGCAGTACTTC.

As DNA, the CDR3 is TGTGCCAGTAGTAGCGGGAGGTCCTACAATGAGCAGTTCTTC. Translation: CASSSGRSYNEQFF. The chain carries TRBV19 and TRBJ2-1; 8 bases are shared with TRBD2. Germline-derived CDR1 and CDR2 are LNHDA and SQIVND (reference sequence). After removal of 4 bases from V and 1 base from J, the junction contained 0 bases not matched to a gene. The length of the CDR3 is 14 residues.

The chain joins TRBV10-3 to TRBJ2-5, with 7 bases that match TRBD2. The CDR3 length is 16 residues. The trim removed 4 bases at V and 9 bases at J, leaving 17 bases unmatched. CDR1 ENHRY and CDR2 SYGVKD come from the germline V gene. The DNA of the CDR3 is TGTGCCATCAGTGGTGGGGGGGACGTCGCCAACCGGCCCCAGTACTTC. As protein: CAISGGGDVANRPQYF.

CDR3 DNA: TGTGCCACCAGCAGAGATCCTGACTTCCGGAGTCAGCCCCAGCATTTT. Amino acids: CATSRDPDFRSQPQHF. This chain connects TRBV15 to TRBJ1-5; the D is unclear. This CDR3 region has 16 residues. Between the trimmed V and J ends, which lost 0 bases and 6 bases, there was a span of 15 bases. CDR1 is LNHNV and CDR2 is YYDKDF in the germline V gene (reference sequence). Using reference TRBV15 and TRBJ1-5 for the parts outside the CDR3, the full variable domain is DAMVIQNPRYQVTQFGKPVTLSCSQTLNHNVMYWYQQKSSQAPKLLFHYYDKDFNNEADTPDNFQSRRPNTSFCFLDIRSPGLGDTAMYLCATSRDPDFRSQPQHFGDGTRLSIL.

Comments on this clone: The identical CDR3 is also encoded by other nucleotide sequences in the sample. V is TRBV30 and J is TRBJ2-7; D call uncertain. This CDR3 has 11 residues. The ends were cut back, 0 bases at V and 4 bases at J, with 4 bases in the middle. Per germline, CDR1 GTSNPN and CDR2 SVGIG (reference sequence). CDR3 amino acids: CAWSVAYEQYF. Written as DNA, the CDR3 is TGTGCCTGGAGTGTTGCGTACGAGCAGTACTTC.

In its sample, this clone was seen a few times. The chain links TRBV4-1 to TRBJ1-2; D gene uncertain. V was trimmed by 1 base and J by 8 bases, leaving 14 bases between them. The CDR3 loop spans 14 amino acids. Germline CDR1 is MGHRA and CDR2 is YSYEKL. The CDR3 loop is CASSQVGEWRGYTF. CDR3 DNA: TGCGCCAGCAGCCAAGTCGGGGAATGGAGAGGCTACACCTTC.

This chain joins TRBV21-1 and TRBJ2-3; TRBD2 was called by the table and not checked on the DNA. TRBV21-1 is given as a pseudogene. The CDR3 length is 17 residues. CDR3 region: CASSKGTSGTSGDTQYF. For the CDR3, the DNA is TGTGCCAGCAGCAAAGGGACTAGCGGGACCTCGGGGGATACGCAGTATTTT.

The chain joins TRBV5-1 to TRBJ1-2; D ambiguous. Germline CDR1 and CDR2: SGHRS and YFSETQ. The V and J ends lost 2 bases and 0 bases respectively, with 8 bases between them. The CDR3 has 14 residues. The CDR3 loop is CASSFSGSNYGYTF. The CDR3 DNA reads as TGCGCCAGCAGCTTCTCAGGATCTAACTATGGCTACACCTTC. Combining the CDR3 with reference TRBV5-1 and TRBJ1-2 gives the whole variable domain KAGVTQTPRYLIKTRGQQVTLSCSPISGHRSVSWYQQTPGQGLQFLFEYFSETQRNKGNFPGRFSGRQFSNSRSEMNVSTLELGDSALYLCASSFSGSNYGYTFGSGTRLTVV.

In regard to this clone: One end of the junction fails to match germline, which may point to a read error. The V call is TRBV30, the J call TRBJ2-1; 9 bases fit TRBD2. This CDR3 is built from 13 residues. Looked up from germline, CDR1 is GTSNPN and CDR2 is SVGIG (reference sequence). In DNA form, the CDR3 reads TGCGGGGTAGCGGGAGTCCCGGGTAATGAGCAGTTCTTC. Encoded protein: CGVAGVPGNEQFF. The full variable domain, its missing parts supplied by reference TRBV30 and TRBJ2-1, is SQTIHQWPATLVQPVGSPLSLECTVEGTSNPNLYWYRQAAGRGLQLLFYSVGIGQISSEVPQNLSASRPQDRQFILSSKKLLLSDSGFYLCGVAGVPGNEQFFGPGTRLTVL.

This clone was detected ten times or more. The V call is TRBV28, the J call TRBJ2-3; D not certain. Germline V gene lookup returns CDR1 MDHEN and CDR2 SYDVKM. This CDR3 is 11 amino acids long. V was cut by 8 bases and J by 7 bases, with 10 bases left in between. The CDR3 loop is CASESLNTQYF. The CDR3 DNA sequence: TGTGCCAGCGAGTCGTTGAATACGCAGTATTTT.

This clone was seen a few times. In DNA form, the CDR3 reads TGCAGCGTTCAGAGGAGCAACTATGGCTACACCTTC. Translating gives CSVQRSNYGYTF. V usage is TRBV29-1 and J usage is TRBJ1-2; D gene uncertain. Trimming removed 5 bases at V and 2 bases at J, with 9 bases between. Germline CDR1 SQVTM, CDR2 ANQGSEA. This CDR3 contains 12 residues. The variable domain in full, with the rest retrieved from reference TRBV29-1 and TRBJ1-2, is SAVISQKPSRDICQRGTSLTIQCQVDSQVTMMFWYRQQPGQSLTLIATANQGSEATYESGFVIDKFPISRPNLTFSTLTVSNMSPEDSSIYLCSVQRSNYGYTFGSGTRLTVV.

This clone was detected only a few times. This sequence joins TRBV4-1 and TRBJ2-7; 8 positions match TRBD1. The V and J ends lost 1 base and 3 bases, in that order; junction bases with no gene match: 8. The CDR3 contains 16 residues. In germline, CDR1 is MGHRA, CDR2 YSYEKL. The CDR3 bases are TGCGCCAGCAGCCAAGGCCGGCACAGGGGGATCTACGAGCAGTACTTC. The encoded protein is CASSQGRHRGIYEQYF.

The genes are TRBV10-3 and TRBJ2-5, with D perhaps matching TRBD1 (5 bases). CDR3 length: 17 residues. Germline V CDR1 and CDR2: ENHRY, SYGVKD. The germline V and J ends were trimmed by 3 bases and 5 bases, with 22 bases remaining between them. CDR3 protein: CAISDVGRQGKVETQYF. CDR3 coding DNA: TGTGCCATCAGTGATGTCGGGCGCCAGGGTAAAGTTGAGACCCAGTACTTC.

The chain recombines TRBV29-1 with TRBJ2-5; no firm D call. CDR3 length: 12 amino acids. Germline V lookup: CDR1 SQVTM, CDR2 ANQGSEA. Between the trimmed V and J ends, which lost 3 bases and 2 bases, there was a span of 7 bases. The CDR3 DNA reads TGCAGCGTTGAGGCGGCTCAAGAGACCCAGTACTTC. The encoded protein is CSVEAAQETQYF.

V is TRBV29-1 and J is TRBJ2-3; no clear D gene. Germline-derived CDR1 and CDR2 are SQVTM and ANQGSEA. This CDR3 comprises 14 residues. Trimming shortened V by 7 bases and J by 0 bases, and 14 bases separated the two germline ends. CDR3 sequence reads: CSGLRLLSTDTQYF. As DNA, the CDR3 is TGCAGCGGTCTGAGGCTATTGAGCACAGATACGCAGTATTTT.